The T cell receptor (beta chain) under discussion was sequenced for a study of cytomegalovirus exposure and HLA in healthy donors. V trimming: 8 bases; J trimming: 5 bases; junction bases outside the gene matches: 13. From germline, CDR1 is MDHEN and CDR2 SYDVKM. This CDR3 spans 16 amino acids. The PCR had 60 Vbeta and 13 Jbeta primers. Sequencing was performed with immunoSEQ multiplex PCR; in TCRdb, only in-frame clones are kept and a portion is missing. The table has roughly 200,000 clones, about 86% seen once. Sequenced sample: PBMCs. The sequence came from a man aged 35 to 55 in good health and CMV-seropositive. The chain is built from TRBV28 and TRBJ2-1; 9 bases align to TRBD1. The CDR3 DNA is TGTGCCAGCGGCAAACTTGGGACAGGGAACGACAATGAGCAGTTCTTC. Residues: CASGKLGTGNDNEQFF.